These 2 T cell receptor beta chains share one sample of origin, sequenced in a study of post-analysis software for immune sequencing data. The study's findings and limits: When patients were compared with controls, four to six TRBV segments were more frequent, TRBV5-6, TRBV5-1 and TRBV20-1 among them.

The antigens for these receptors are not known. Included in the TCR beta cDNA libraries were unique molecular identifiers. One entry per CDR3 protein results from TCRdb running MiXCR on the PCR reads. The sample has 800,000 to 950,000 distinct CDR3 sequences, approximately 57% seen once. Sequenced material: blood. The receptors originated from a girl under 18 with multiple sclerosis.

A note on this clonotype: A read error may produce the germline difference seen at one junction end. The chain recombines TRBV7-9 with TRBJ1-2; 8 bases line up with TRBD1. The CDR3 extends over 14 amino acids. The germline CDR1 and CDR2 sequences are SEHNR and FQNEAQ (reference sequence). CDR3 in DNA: TGTGCCAGCAGCTTGACAGGGGATGCCTATGACTACACCTTC. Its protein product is CASSLTGDAYDYTF. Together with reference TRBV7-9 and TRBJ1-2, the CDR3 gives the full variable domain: DTGVSQNPRHKITKRGQNVTFRCDPISEHNRLYWYRQTLGQGPEFLTYFQNEAQLEKSRLLSDRFSAERPKGSFSTLEIQRTEQGDSAMYLCASSLTGDAYDYTFGSGTRLTVV.

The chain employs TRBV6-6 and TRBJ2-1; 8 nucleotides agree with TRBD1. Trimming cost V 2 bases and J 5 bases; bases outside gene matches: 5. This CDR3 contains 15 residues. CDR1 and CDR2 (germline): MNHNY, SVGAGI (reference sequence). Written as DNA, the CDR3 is TGTGCCAGCAGTTACCCGGGACAGGCGCACAATGAGCAGTTCTTC. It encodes CASSYPGQAHNEQFF.